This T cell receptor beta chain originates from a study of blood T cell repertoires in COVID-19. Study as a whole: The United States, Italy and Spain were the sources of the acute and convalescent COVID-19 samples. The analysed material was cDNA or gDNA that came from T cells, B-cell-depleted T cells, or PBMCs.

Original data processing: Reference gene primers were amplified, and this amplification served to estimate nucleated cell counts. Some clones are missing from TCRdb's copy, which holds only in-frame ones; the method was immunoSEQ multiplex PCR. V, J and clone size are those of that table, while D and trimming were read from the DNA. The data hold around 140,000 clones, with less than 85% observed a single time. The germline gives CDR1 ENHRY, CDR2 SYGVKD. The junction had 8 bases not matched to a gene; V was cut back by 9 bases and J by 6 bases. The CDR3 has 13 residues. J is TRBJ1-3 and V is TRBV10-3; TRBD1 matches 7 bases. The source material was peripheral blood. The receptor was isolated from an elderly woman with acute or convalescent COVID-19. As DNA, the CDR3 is TGTGCCATACAGAGGGACAGCTTAAACACCATATATTTT. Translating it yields CAIQRDSLNTIYF.